One and the same sample provided the 4 T cell receptor beta chains below, sequenced in a study of T cell responses to AZD1222 COVID-19 vaccine. Clones were read by immunoSEQ multiplex PCR, and TCRdb kept only the in-frame ones, dropping some. In the table there are fewer than 150,000 clones, 93% of which are singletons. The sample here was peripheral blood, taken on day 0 of AZD1222 vaccination. The receptors stem from an adult in good health.

This clone was seen only once. V and J are TRBV5-4 and TRBJ2-5; 11 bases align to TRBD2. CDR3 length: 18 residues. Germline-derived CDR1 and CDR2 are SGHNT and YYREEE (reference sequence). With V trimmed by 5 bases and J by 4 bases, 16 bases remained unmatched. The CDR3 region has the DNA TGTGCCAGCAGTCGTCTAACCTTAGCGGGAGGGTCGGTAGAGACCCAGTACTTC. This gives the protein CASSRLTLAGGSVETQYF.

A note on this clone: One end of the junction varies from germline; a read error may be responsible. The CDR3 is CASSPRGLKAGSYEQYF. The CDR3 nucleotides are TGTGCCAGCTCCCCACGGGGGCTAAAAGCTGGCTCCTACGAGCAGTACTTC. The chain carries TRBV18 and TRBJ2-7; either TRBD1 or TRBD2 may fit D (6 bases each). This CDR3 is 17 amino acids long. CDR1 is KGHSH, CDR2 LQKENI, per germline.

This CDR3 is CASSFLTSGSLDTQYF. Here the CDR3 DNA reads TGTGCCAGCAGCTTCTTGACTAGCGGGAGTCTAGATACGCAGTATTTT. The chain uses TRBV7-9 and TRBJ2-3; 12 bases fit TRBD2. This CDR3 contains 16 residues. Germline V CDR1 and CDR2: SEHNR, FQNEAQ (reference sequence). V gave up 3 bases and J gave up 5 bases; unmatched junction bases: 6.

V gene TRBV29-1 combines with J gene TRBJ1-1; D remains ambiguous. The germline V and J ends were trimmed by 3 bases and 4 bases, with 12 bases remaining between them. The CDR3 runs 13 residues. CDR1 is SQVTM and CDR2 is ANQGSEA in the germline V gene. The CDR3, as DNA: TGCAGCGTTGACCGGGGAATGGCCACTGAAGCTTTCTTT. Translation gives CSVDRGMATEAFF.